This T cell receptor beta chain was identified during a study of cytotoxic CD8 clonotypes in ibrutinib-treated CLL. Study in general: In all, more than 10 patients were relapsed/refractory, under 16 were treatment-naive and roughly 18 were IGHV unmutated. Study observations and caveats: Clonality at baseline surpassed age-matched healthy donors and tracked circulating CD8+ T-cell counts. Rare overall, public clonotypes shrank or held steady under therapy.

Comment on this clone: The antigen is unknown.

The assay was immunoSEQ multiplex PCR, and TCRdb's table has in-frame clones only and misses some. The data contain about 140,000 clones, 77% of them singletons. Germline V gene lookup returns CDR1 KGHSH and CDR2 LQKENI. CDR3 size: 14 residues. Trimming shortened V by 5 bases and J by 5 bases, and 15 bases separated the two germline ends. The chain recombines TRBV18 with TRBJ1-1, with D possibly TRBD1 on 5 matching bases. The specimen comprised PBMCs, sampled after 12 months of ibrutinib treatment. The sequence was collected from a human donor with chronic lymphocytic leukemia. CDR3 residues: CASSYSLGVTEAFF. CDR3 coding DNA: TGTGCCAGCTCATACAGTCTGGGGGTTACTGAAGCTTTCTTT. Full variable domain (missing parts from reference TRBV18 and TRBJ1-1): NAGVMQNPRHLVRRRGQEARLRCSPMKGHSHVYWYRQLPEEGLKFMVYLQKENIIDESGMPKERFSAEFPKEGPSILRIQQVVRGDSAAYFCASSYSLGVTEAFFGQGTRLTVV.